This T cell receptor (beta chain) was profiled in a study of blood T cell repertoires in COVID-19. V dropped 4 bases and J dropped 2; count of bases not matched to a gene: 5. In germline, CDR1 is SGHNT, CDR2 YYREEE (reference sequence). CDR3 length: 14 residues. Here immunoSEQ multiplex PCR was the method, and the copy in TCRdb shows in-frame clones only, minus some. Here the sample spans hundreds of thousands of clones, approximately 82% being singletons. The sequenced sample was peripheral blood. This chain links TRBV5-4 with TRBJ2-7; TRBD2 aligns across 8 bases. The sequence came from a woman older than 75 with active or convalescent COVID-19. The CDR3 bases are TGTGCCAGCAGCCCCCGGGAGGGGACCTACGAGCAGTACTTC. It codes for CASSPREGTYEQYF.